These T cell receptor beta chains were read from a single sample in a study of cytomegalovirus exposure and HLA in healthy donors. Data came from immunoSEQ multiplex PCR; TCRdb stores just in-frame clones and leaves some out. The sample contains under 140,000 clones, approximately 89% of which appear only once. Material: PBMCs. These receptors were taken from a woman aged 18-29 years in good health and CMV-seronegative. Both conserved end residues are part of each CDR3. Each record gives: CDR3 protein, J gene, V gene.

CASSPLTGSTEKLFF | TRBJ1-4 | TRBV6-6
CASMQDRGVIQYF | TRBJ2-4 | TRBV27
CATSRDETGELFF | TRBJ2-2 | TRBV15
CASSYTIFGQKHF | TRBJ1-5 | TRBV6-5
CAWIPELQGDYGYTF | TRBJ1-2 | TRBV30
CASSSRTGDGYTF | TRBJ1-2 | TRBV7-9
CASSEARGGFTYEQYF | TRBJ2-7 | TRBV6-1
CASSPGRGEQYF | TRBJ2-7 | TRBV27
CASSKDADPKGVYTDTQYF | TRBJ2-3 | TRBV21-1
CASRGQGTDTQYF | TRBJ2-3 | TRBV27
CSGRTGQGMNYGYTF | TRBJ1-2 | TRBV29-1
CASSLYPGQGAYEQYF | TRBJ2-7 | TRBV5-1
CASSPWDREVNEQYF | TRBJ2-7 | TRBV5-1
CASSPVDRVYGYTF | TRBJ1-2 | TRBV11-1
CASSPPSASGSSEQYF | TRBJ2-7 | TRBV7-6
CASSSRTGGTEAFF | TRBJ1-1 | TRBV5-1